This TCR beta chain was captured by sequencing in a study of T-cell reconstitution after alpha-beta-depleted transplantation in children. This CDR3 contains 16 residues. The V gene lost 4 bases and the J gene lost 5 bases, with 20 bases spanning the gap. Germline V gene sequence: CDR1 SEHNR, CDR2 FQNEAQ (reference sequence). Unique molecular identifiers tagged the TCRbeta library. TCRdb processed the PCR reads anew with MiXCR; each CDR3 protein has one entry. The data hold more than 250,000 distinct CDR3 sequences, with 9.9% observed a single time. This clonotype was obtained from a human donor who donated a stem cell graft to a child with SCID. This chain joins TRBV7-9 and TRBJ2-5; D gene uncertain. The source was PBMCs from the stem cell graft donor, collected from the stem cell graft. CDR3 amino acids: CASSSPQSSSEETQYF. The CDR3 coding sequence is TGTGCCAGCAGCTCACCGCAGAGCTCCTCTGAGGAGACCCAGTACTTC.